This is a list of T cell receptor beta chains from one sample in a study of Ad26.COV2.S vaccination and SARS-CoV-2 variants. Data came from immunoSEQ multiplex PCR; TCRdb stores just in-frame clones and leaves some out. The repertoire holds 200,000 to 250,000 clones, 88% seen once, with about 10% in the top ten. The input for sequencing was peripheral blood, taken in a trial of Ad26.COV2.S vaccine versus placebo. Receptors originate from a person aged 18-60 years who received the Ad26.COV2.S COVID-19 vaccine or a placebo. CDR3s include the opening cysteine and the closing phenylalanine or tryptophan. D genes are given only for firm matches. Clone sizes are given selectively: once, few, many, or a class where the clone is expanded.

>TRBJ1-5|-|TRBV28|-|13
TGTGCCAGCCAACTCAGGGGACTGTGGCCCCAGCATTTT
CASQLRGLWPQHF
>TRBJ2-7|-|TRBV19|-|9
TGTGCCGGAAGCTACGAGCAGTACTTC
CAGSYEQYF
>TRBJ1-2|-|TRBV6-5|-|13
TGTGCCAGCACCGCCGGGCGGAACTATGGCTACACCTTC
CASTAGRNYGYTF
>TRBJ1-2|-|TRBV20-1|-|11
TGCAGTGCTATAGGTTCTCGCGGCTACACCTTC
CSAIGSRGYTF
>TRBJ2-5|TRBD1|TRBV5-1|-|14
TGCGCCAGCCGCGGGACAGGGGGGTCTGGGACCCAGTACTTC
CASRGTGGSGTQYF
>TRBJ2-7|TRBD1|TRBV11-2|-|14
TGTGCCAGCAGATCCGGGACAGGACTTTACGAGCAGTACTTC
CASRSGTGLYEQYF
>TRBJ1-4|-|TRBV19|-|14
TGTGCCAGTCGGGCAAGGGCATGGAATGAAAAACTGTTTTTT
CASRARAWNEKLFF
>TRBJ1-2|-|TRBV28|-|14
TGTGCCAGCAGGCACGGGACACTTAACTATGGCTACACCTTC
CASRHGTLNYGYTF
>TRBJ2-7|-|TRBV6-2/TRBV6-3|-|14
TGTGCCAGCAGTTACTCGGGCCGGCAGGCCGAGCAGTACTTC
CASSYSGRQAEQYF
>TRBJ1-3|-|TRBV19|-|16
TGTGCCAGTAGTCTCCGACGGGAGAGCTCTGGAAACACCATATATTTT
CASSLRRESSGNTIYF
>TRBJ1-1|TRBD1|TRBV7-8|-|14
TGTGCCAGCAGCCCCAGGGGGCGGAACACTGAAGCTTTCTTT
CASSPRGRNTEAFF
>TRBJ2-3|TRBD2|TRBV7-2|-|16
TGTGCCAGCAGCCCGCGACTAGCGGGAAACGCAGATACGCAGTATTTT
CASSPRLAGNADTQYF
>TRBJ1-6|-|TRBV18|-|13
TGTGCCAGCTCACCAAAGGAGAATTCACCCCTCCACTTT
CASSPKENSPLHF
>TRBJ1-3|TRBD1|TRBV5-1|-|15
TGCGCCAGCAGCTTGGCAGGGGGTTCTGGAAACACCATATATTTT
CASSLAGGSGNTIYF
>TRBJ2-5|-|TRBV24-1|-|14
TGTGCCACCAGTGATACGACAGGGAGGGAGACCCAGTACTTC
CATSDTTGRETQYF
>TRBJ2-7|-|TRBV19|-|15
TGTGCCAGTAGACAAGCGACGGACGGAACCTACGAGCAGTACTTC
CASRQATDGTYEQYF
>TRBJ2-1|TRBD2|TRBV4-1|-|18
TGCGCCAGCAGCCAAGATCGAGTGGGGCTAGCGGGGGGTAGGGAGCAGTTCTTC
CASSQDRVGLAGGREQFF
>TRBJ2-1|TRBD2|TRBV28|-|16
TGTGCCAGCAGCCAGGAAGGACTAGCGGCCTACAATGAGCAGTTCTTC
CASSQEGLAAYNEQFF
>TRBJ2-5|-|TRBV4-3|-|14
TGCGCCAGCAGCCCCTACGCGGGCAGGGAGACCCAGTACTTC
CASSPYAGRETQYF
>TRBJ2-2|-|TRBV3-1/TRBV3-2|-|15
TGTGCCAGCAGCCAAGCGCCGGCGGGCACCGGGGAGCTGTTTTTT
CASSQAPAGTGELFF
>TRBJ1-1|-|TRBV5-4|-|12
TGTGCCACCAGGACAGCGAACACTGAAGCTTTCTTT
CATRTANTEAFF
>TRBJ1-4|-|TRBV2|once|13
TGTGCCAGTAGACAGTCAAGAGGCGAAAAACTGTTTTTT
CASRQSRGEKLFF
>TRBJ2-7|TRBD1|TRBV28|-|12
TGTGCCAGCACCAAGACAGGGGACGAGCAGTACTTC
CASTKTGDEQYF
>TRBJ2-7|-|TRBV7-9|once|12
TGTGCCAGCAGCCCCCTGTCGGGGGAGCAGTACTTC
CASSPLSGEQYF
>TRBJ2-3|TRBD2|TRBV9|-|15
TGTGCCAGCAGCGTAGTTACTAGCGGCACAGATACGCAGTATTTT
CASSVVTSGTDTQYF
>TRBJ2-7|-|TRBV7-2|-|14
TGTGCCAGCAGCTACGGGCCCAGCTCCTACGAGCAGTACTTC
CASSYGPSSYEQYF
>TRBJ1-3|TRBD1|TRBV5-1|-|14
TGCGCCAGCACAGGGGGCGATACCGGAAACACCATATATTTT
CASTGGDTGNTIYF
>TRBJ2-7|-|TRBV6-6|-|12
TGTGCCAGCAGCCACGGGAACGGCGAGCAGTACTTC
CASSHGNGEQYF
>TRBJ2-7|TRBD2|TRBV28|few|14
TGTGCCAGCAGTTCAGGACTAGCGGGTACCGAGCAGTACTTC
CASSSGLAGTEQYF
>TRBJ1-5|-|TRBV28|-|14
TGTGCCAGCTGTGAGATAGGACCCAATCAGCCCCAGCATTTT
CASCEIGPNQPQHF
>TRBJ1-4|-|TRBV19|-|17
TGTGCCAGTAGTATTTTTTCGCCTGGTTTGGGAGACGAAAAACTGTTTTTT
CASSIFSPGLGDEKLFF
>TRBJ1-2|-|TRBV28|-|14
TGTGCCAGCAGTGGGACCCTACTTTTCTCGGGCTACACCTTC
CASSGTLLFSGYTF
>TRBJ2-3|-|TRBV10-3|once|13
TGTGCCACCCTTCCCCGGGGTGGCGATACGCAGTATTTT
CATLPRGGDTQYF
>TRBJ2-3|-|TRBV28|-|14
TGTGCCAGCAGTTTCGGAGGACCCACAGATACGCAGTATTTT
CASSFGGPTDTQYF
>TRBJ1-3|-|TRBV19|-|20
TGTGCCAGTACCCCCGGCGGAATGGCGCAGGGAACAACAGGGAGAAACACCATATATTTT
CASTPGGMAQGTTGRNTIYF
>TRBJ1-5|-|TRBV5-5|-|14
TGTGCCAGCAGCTTGGTGGACACCAATCAGCCCCAGCATTTT
CASSLVDTNQPQHF
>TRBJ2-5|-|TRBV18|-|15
TGTGCCAGCTCACCAGGACAGACCGACGTTGGGACCCAGTACTTC
CASSPGQTDVGTQYF
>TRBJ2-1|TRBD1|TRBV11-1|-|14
TGTGCCAGCAGCAGGACAGGCAGTGTCTATGAGCAGTTCTTC
CASSRTGSVYEQFF
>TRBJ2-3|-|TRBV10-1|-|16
TGCGCCAGCAGTGAGTGGGGCGTGGGACCCACAGATACGCAGTATTTT
CASSEWGVGPTDTQYF
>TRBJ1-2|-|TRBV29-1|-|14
TGCAGCGTTGAAGACCCCGGGGCCCACTATGGCTACACCTTC
CSVEDPGAHYGYTF
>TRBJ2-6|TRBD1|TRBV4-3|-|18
TGCGCCAGCAGCCAAGATCGGACAGGGATCTCTGGGGCCAACGTCCTGACTTTC
CASSQDRTGISGANVLTF
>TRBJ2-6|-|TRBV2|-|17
TGTGCCAGCAGTGTAGGGGCTAGCTTCTCTGGGGCCAACGTCCTGACTTTC
CASSVGASFSGANVLTF
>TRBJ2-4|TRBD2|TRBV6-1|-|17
TGTGCCAGCAGTGACCCGACTAGCGGGAAGTCCAAAAACATTCAGTACTTC
CASSDPTSGKSKNIQYF
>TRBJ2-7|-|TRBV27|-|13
TGTGCCAGCAGTTTTGGGGTCATGTACGAGCAGTACTTC
CASSFGVMYEQYF
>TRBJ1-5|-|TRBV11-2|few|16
TGTGCCAGCAGCTTAGAAGGATCAGGGAGCAATCAGCCCCAGCATTTT
CASSLEGSGSNQPQHF
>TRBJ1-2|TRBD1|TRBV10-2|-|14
TGCGCCAGCAGTGCGCGGACAGGGGAATATGGCTACACCTTC
CASSARTGEYGYTF
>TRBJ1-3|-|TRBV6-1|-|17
TGTGCCAGCAGTGAAGCGCTCGGGGGGAGTTCTGGAAACACCATATATTTT
CASSEALGGSSGNTIYF
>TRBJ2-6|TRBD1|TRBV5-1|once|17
TGCGCCAGCAGCGCCGGACAGGGAAACTCTGGGGCCAACGTCCTGACTTTC
CASSAGQGNSGANVLTF
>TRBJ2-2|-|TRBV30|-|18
TGTGCCTGGAGCCCGAGGGGCCGGGGGCAGGGCTACACCGGGGAGCTGTTTTTT
CAWSPRGRGQGYTGELFF
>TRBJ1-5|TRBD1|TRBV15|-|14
TGTGCCACTGCGGCGACAGGGAACAATCAGCCCCAGCATTTT
CATAATGNNQPQHF
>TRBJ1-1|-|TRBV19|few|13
TGTGCCAGTAGATTTGGACACAACACTGAAGCTTTCTTT
CASRFGHNTEAFF
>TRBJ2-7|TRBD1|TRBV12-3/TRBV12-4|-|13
TGTGCCAGCAGTCAAAGGACAGGGTGGGAGCAGTACTTC
CASSQRTGWEQYF
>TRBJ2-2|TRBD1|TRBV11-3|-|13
TGTGCCAGCAGCTTAGGACAGGGCGGGGAGCTGTTTTTT
CASSLGQGGELFF
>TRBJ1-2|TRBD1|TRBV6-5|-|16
TGTGCCAGCAGTTACTCGGTGGGGACAGTCGTCTATGGCTACACCTTC
CASSYSVGTVVYGYTF
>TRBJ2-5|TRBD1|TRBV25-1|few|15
TGTGCCAGCTATCGTCCGGACAGGACACAAGAGACCCAGTACTTC
CASYRPDRTQETQYF
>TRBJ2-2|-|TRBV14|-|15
TGTGCCAGCAGCCAAGTAAGAGGACCTATAGGGGAGCTGTTTTTT
CASSQVRGPIGELFF
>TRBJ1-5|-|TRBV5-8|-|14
TGTGCCAGCAGCTTCAGGGGAGGCAATCAGCCCCAGCATTTT
CASSFRGGNQPQHF
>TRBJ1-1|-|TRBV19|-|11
TGTGCCAGTAGTATCTGGGATGAAGCTTTCTTT
CASSIWDEAFF
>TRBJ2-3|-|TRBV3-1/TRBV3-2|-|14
TGTGCCAGCAGTCCTAGGACTTTCACAGATACGCAGTATTTT
CASSPRTFTDTQYF